Sequencing of this T cell receptor beta chain was carried out in a study of shared clonotypes between healthy human individuals. As for the study in general: Donors were two women and a few men aged 18 to 49.

This clone appeared a few times. What it binds is unknown. Regarding the study as a whole: Researchers sampled blood only, noting tissue repertoires likely differ.

The authors' processing: Junction-only immunoSEQ sequences carried no quality scores, so filtering differed. Assay used: immunoSEQ multiplex PCR; TCRdb lists only in-frame clones, some missing. V and J calls and clone size are those listed in that table; D and trimming were worked out from the DNA. The table has 1 million to 1.2 million clones, about 72% seen once. CDR1 and CDR2 (germline): LNHDA, SQIVND (reference sequence). The CDR3 spans 15 residues. Trimming removed 1 base at V and 0 bases at J, with 7 bases between. Naive CD45RA+ and memory CD45RA-negative subsets were split from CD4+ cells. Material: memory CD4+ T cells from PBMCs. Subset noted: CD45RA-negative fraction. The origin of this receptor is a man between 18 and 29 years old in good health. Some clones in this sample may be carry-over from other donors' samples. J is TRBJ1-5 and V is TRBV19; D ambiguous. In DNA, the CDR3 is TGTGCCAGTAGTATAGGGCAGACTAGCAATCAGCCCCAGCATTTT. It specifies CASSIGQTSNQPQHF.